The clone carrying this T cell receptor (beta chain) has only a few counts. CDR3 size: 15 residues. The V gene's germline CDR1 is MNHNS and CDR2 SASEGT. V was trimmed by 4 bases and J by 5 bases, leaving 16 bases between them. TCRdb recomputed calls from the RT-PCR reads with MiXCR, one row per CDR3 protein. The repertoire includes almost 700,000 distinct CDR3 sequences, approximately 15% of them detected once, and 3.6% sits in the top ten. The sequenced sample was memory CD4+ T cells from blood. This clonotype was sampled from a female donor in good health, serving as a healthy control. The chain links TRBV6-1 to TRBJ2-3; a possible D gene is TRBD1 (6 bases). The DNA of the CDR3 is TGTGCCAGCAGTGCCCGGGGAACAGGGATAGATACGCAGTATTTT. Protein: CASSARGTGIDTQYF.